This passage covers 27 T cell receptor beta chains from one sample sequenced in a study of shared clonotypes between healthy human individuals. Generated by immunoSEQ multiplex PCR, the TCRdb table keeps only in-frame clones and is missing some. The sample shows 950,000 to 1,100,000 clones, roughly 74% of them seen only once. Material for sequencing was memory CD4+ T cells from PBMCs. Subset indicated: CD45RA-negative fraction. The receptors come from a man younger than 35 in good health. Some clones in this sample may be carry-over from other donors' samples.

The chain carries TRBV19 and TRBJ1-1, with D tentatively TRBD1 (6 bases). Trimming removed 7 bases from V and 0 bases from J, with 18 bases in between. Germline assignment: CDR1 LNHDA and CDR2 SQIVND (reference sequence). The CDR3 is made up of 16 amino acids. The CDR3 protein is CASTPWGGQMNTEAFF. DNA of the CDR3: TGTGCCAGTACCCCATGGGGGGGACAAATGAACACTGAAGCTTTCTTT.

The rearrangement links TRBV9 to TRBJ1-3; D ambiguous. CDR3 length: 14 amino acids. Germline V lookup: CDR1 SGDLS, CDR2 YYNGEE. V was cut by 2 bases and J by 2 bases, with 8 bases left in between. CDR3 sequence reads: CASSVALAGNTIYF. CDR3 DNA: TGTGCCAGCAGCGTGGCCCTAGCTGGAAACACCATATATTTT.

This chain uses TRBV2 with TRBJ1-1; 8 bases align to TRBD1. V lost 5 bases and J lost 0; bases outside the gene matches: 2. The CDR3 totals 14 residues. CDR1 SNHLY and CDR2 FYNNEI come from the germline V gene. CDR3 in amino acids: CASSPGQVNTEAFF. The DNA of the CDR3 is TGTGCCAGCAGTCCGGGACAGGTGAACACTGAAGCTTTCTTT.

CDR3 amino acids: CASRARTSTDTQYF. The DNA of the CDR3 is TGTGCCAGTAGGGCTCGGACTAGCACAGATACGCAGTATTTT. The chain uses TRBV19 and TRBJ2-3; weak D call: TRBD2 (5 bases). V lost 6 bases and J lost 0, with 10 bases in between. Per germline, CDR1 LNHDA and CDR2 SQIVND (reference sequence). This CDR3 region has 14 residues.

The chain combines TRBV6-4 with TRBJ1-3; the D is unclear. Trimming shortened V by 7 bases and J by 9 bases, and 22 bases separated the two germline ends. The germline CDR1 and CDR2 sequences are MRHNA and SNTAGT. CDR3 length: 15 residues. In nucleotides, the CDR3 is TGTGCCAGCATTGAAGTAAGGGTTTCGGAAGGCACCATATATTTT. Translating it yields CASIEVRVSEGTIYF.

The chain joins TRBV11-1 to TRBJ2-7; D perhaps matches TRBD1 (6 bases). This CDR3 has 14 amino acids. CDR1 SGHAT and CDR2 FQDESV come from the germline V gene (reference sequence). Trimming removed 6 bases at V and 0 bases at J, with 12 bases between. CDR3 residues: CASSQDSFSYEQYF. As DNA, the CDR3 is TGTGCCAGCAGTCAGGACAGTTTCTCCTACGAGCAGTACTTC.

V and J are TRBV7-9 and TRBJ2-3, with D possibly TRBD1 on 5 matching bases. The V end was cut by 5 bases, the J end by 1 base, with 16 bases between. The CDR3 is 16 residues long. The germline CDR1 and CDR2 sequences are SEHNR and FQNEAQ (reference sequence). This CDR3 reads CASSPSPGSGTDTQYF. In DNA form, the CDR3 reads TGTGCCAGCAGCCCCTCGCCAGGGTCGGGCACAGATACGCAGTATTTT.

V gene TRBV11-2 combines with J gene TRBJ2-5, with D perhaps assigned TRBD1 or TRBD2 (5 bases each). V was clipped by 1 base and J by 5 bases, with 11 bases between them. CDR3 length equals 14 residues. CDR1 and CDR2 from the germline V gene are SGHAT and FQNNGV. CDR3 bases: TGTGCCAGCAGCTTAGGGGGGTGGCAGGAGACCCAGTACTTC. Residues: CASSLGGWQETQYF.

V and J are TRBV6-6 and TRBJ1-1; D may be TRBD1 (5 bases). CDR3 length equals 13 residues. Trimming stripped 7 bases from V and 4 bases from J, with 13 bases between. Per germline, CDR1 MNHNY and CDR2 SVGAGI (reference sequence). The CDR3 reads CASTDTGGTEAFF. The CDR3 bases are TGTGCCAGCACCGACACCGGGGGCACTGAAGCTTTCTTT.

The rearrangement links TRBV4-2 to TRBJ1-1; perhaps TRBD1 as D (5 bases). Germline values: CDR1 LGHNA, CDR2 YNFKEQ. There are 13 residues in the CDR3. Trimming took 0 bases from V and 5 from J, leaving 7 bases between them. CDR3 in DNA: TGTGCCAGCAGCCAAGATCGGGGGACTGAAGCTTTCTTT. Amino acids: CASSQDRGTEAFF.

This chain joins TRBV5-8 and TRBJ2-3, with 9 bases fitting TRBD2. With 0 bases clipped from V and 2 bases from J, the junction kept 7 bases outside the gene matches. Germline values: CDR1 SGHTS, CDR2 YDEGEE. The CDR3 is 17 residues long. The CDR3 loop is CASSLGLAGAYTDTQYF. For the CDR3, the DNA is TGTGCCAGCAGCTTGGGGTTAGCGGGGGCATACACAGATACGCAGTATTTT.

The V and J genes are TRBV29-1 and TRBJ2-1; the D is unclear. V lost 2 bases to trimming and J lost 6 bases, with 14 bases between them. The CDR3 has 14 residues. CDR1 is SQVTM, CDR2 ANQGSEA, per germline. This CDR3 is CSVERTLYSNEQFF. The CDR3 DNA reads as TGCAGCGTTGAACGGACGCTCTATAGCAATGAGCAGTTCTTC.

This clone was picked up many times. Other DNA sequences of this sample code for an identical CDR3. The CDR3 here is CASSPNTGELFF. In nucleotides, the CDR3 is TGTGCCAGCAGCCCCAATACCGGGGAGCTGTTTTTT. The V and J genes are TRBV11-3 and TRBJ2-2; unclear D gene. V shed 5 bases and J shed 5 bases, with 6 bases lying between them. Per the germline V gene, CDR1 is SGHNT and CDR2 is YENEEA. The CDR3 has 12 residues.

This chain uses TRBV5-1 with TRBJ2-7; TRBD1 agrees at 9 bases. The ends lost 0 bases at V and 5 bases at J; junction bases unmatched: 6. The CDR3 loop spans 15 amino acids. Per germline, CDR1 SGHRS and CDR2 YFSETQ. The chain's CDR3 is CASSLAGDREHEQYF. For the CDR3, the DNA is TGCGCCAGCAGCTTGGCTGGGGACAGGGAACACGAGCAGTACTTC.

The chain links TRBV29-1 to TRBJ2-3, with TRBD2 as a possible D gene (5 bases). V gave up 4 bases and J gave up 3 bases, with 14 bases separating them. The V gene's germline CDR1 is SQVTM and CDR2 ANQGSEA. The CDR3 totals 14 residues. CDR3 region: CSVGVTIRTDTQYF. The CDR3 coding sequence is TGCAGCGTTGGTGTGACTATAAGGACAGATACGCAGTATTTT.

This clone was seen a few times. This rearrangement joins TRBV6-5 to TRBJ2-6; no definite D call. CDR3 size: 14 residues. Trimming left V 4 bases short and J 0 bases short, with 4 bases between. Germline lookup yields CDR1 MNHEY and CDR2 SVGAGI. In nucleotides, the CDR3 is TGTGCCAGCAGTTCTATCTCTGGGGCCAACGTCCTGACTTTC. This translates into CASSSISGANVLTF.

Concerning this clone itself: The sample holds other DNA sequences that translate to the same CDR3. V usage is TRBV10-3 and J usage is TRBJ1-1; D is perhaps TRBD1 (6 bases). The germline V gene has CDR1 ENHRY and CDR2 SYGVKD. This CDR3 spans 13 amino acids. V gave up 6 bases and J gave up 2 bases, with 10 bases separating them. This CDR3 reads CAIRDRTNTEAFF. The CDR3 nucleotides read TGTGCCATCAGGGACAGAACTAACACTGAAGCTTTCTTT.

The CDR3 DNA reads TGCGCCAGCAGCCAAGATAGCGGCGGGAGATCCCGCGAGCAGTACTTC. Translated: CASSQDSGGRSREQYF. The V call is TRBV4-1, the J call TRBJ2-7, with 7 bases fitting TRBD2. The CDR3 totals 16 residues. Germline V lookup: CDR1 MGHRA, CDR2 YSYEKL. The trim removed 0 bases at V and 6 bases at J, leaving 11 bases unmatched.

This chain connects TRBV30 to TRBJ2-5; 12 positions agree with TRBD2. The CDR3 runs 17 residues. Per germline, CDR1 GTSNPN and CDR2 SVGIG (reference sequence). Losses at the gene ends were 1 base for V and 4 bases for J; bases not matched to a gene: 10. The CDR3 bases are TGTGCCTGGAGTGAAGGGCTAGCGGGAGGGGAGGGAGAGACCCAGTACTTC. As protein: CAWSEGLAGGEGETQYF.

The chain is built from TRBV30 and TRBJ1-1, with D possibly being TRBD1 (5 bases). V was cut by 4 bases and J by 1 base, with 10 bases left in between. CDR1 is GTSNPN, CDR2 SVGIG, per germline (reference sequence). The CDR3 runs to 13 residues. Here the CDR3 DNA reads TGTGCCTGGACTCAGACAGAGAACACTGAAGCTTTCTTT. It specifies CAWTQTENTEAFF.

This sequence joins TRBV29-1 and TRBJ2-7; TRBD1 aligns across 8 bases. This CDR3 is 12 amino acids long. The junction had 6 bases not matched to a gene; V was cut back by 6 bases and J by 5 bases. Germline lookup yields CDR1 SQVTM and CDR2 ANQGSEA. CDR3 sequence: CSVDDRGDEQYF. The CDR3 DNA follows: TGCAGCGTCGACGACAGGGGCGACGAGCAGTACTTC.

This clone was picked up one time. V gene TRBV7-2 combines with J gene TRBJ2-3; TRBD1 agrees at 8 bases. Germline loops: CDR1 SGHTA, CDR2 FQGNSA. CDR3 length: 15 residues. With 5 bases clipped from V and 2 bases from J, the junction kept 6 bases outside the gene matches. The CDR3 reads CASSPDRVSTDTQYF. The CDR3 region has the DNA TGTGCCAGCAGCCCGGACAGGGTTTCCACAGATACGCAGTATTTT.

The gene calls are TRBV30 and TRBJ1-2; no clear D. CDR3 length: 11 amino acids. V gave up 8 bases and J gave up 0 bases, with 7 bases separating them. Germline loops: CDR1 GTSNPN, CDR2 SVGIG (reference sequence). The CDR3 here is CAIGANYGYTF. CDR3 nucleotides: TGTGCCATAGGAGCTAACTATGGCTACACCTTC.

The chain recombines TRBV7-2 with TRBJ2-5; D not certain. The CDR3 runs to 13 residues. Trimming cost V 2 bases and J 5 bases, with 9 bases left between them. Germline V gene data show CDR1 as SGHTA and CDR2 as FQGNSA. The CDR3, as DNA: TGTGCCAGCAGCTTAAGTAGTCGGGAGACCCAGTACTTC. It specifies CASSLSSRETQYF.

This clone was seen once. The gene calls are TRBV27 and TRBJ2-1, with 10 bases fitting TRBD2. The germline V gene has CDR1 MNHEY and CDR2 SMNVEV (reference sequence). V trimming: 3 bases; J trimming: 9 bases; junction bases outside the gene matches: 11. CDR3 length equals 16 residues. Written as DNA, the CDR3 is TGTGCCAGCAGTTTTTGGGCAGGGACTAGCGAGGGTGAGCAGTTCTTC. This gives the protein CASSFWAGTSEGEQFF.

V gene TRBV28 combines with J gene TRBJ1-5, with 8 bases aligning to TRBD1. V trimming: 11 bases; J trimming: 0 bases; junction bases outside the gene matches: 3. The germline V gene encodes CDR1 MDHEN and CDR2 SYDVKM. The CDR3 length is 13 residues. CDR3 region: CAGQGDSNQPQHF. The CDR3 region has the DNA TGTGCCGGACAGGGCGATAGCAATCAGCCCCAGCATTTT.

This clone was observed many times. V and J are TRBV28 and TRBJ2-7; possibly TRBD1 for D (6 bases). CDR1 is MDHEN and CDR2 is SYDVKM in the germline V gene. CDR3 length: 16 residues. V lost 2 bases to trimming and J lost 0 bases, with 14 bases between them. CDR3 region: CASSLNTLGASYEQYF. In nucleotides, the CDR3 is TGTGCCAGCAGTTTAAATACGCTGGGGGCCTCCTACGAGCAGTACTTC.